The 2 T cell receptor beta chains listed next were all sequenced from one sample in a study of neurological immune-mediated disorders. Time point: longitudinal time-point 3. TCRdb fed the 5' RACE reads into MiXCR, producing one record per CDR3 protein. The data show more than 95,000 distinct CDR3 sequences, roughly a tenth seen once. Input material: PBMCs. The receptor source for this set is a female donor with HTLV-1-associated myelopathy (HAM/TSP).

This clonotype was observed many times. This chain links TRBV7-9 with TRBJ2-1; D is perhaps TRBD1 (6 bases). Germline loops: CDR1 SEHNR, CDR2 FQNEAQ (reference sequence). Trimming stripped 7 bases from V and 10 bases from J, with 20 bases between. This CDR3 is built from 14 residues. CDR3 protein: CASNAQSGRGEQFF. The CDR3 DNA follows: TGTGCCAGCAATGCCCAAAGCGGCAGGGGCGAGCAGTTCTTC.

This clonotype has a count of ten or more. The J gene is TRBJ1-1, the V gene TRBV20-1; tentatively, D is TRBD1 (5 bases). Germline V gene data show CDR1 as DFQATT and CDR2 as SNEGSKA (reference sequence). The CDR3 covers 14 residues. V lost 0 bases and J lost 8, with 16 bases in between. The CDR3 reads CSARDRLGGSEAFF. CDR3 bases: TGCAGTGCTAGAGACAGGTTGGGGGGATCCGAAGCTTTCTTT.